This passage covers 7 T cell receptor beta chains from one sample sequenced in a study of cytomegalovirus exposure and HLA in healthy donors. Both 60 Vbeta primers and 13 Jbeta primers went into the PCR. Data came from immunoSEQ multiplex PCR; TCRdb stores just in-frame clones and leaves some out. This table holds under 200,000 clones, about four fifths found once. The specimen was PBMCs. The receptors stem from a woman aged 45 to 65 in good health and CMV-seropositive.

CDR3: CASSVGPAGGGETQYF. Here the CDR3 DNA reads TGTGCCAGCAGCGTAGGGCCAGCGGGGGGCGGGGAGACCCAGTACTTC. The chain couples TRBV9 to TRBJ2-5, with 9 nucleotides matching TRBD2. This CDR3 is 16 amino acids long. Per the germline V gene, CDR1 is SGDLS and CDR2 is YYNGEE. V lost 0 bases to trimming and J lost 5 bases; unmatched junction nucleotides: 8. The whole variable domain, remainder taken from reference TRBV9 and TRBJ2-5, is DSGVTQTPKHLITATGQRVTLRCSPRSGDLSVYWYQQSLDQGLQFLIQYYNGEERAKGNILERFSAQQFPDLHSELNLSSLELGDSALYFCASSVGPAGGGETQYFGPGTRLLVL.

The chain joins TRBV19 to TRBJ1-3; 7 positions match TRBD1. Germline V gene data show CDR1 as LNHDA and CDR2 as SQIVND (reference sequence). The CDR3 loop spans 14 amino acids. After removal of 5 bases from V and 6 bases from J, the junction contained 7 bases not matched to a gene. CDR3 DNA sequence: TGTGCCAGTAGTTCCGGGACAGCTAAAAACACCATATATTTT. Its protein product is CASSSGTAKNTIYF.

The chain is built from TRBV18 and TRBJ2-2, with D perhaps matching TRBD1 (5 bases). The germline V and J ends were trimmed by 3 bases and 7 bases, with 12 bases remaining between them. CDR1 and CDR2 (germline): KGHSH, LQKENI. The CDR3 sequence is 14 residues long. Here the CDR3 reads CASSPQGTDGELFF. CDR3 DNA: TGTGCCAGCTCACCCCAGGGAACGGACGGGGAGCTGTTTTTT. The variable domain in full, with the rest retrieved from reference TRBV18 and TRBJ2-2, is NAGVMQNPRHLVRRRGQEARLRCSPMKGHSHVYWYRQLPEEGLKFMVYLQKENIIDESGMPKERFSAEFPKEGPSILRIQQVVRGDSAAYFCASSPQGTDGELFFGEGSRLTVL.

The J gene is TRBJ2-7, the V gene TRBV6-6, with D tentatively TRBD2 (6 bases). Germline lookup yields CDR1 MNHNY and CDR2 SVGAGI (reference sequence). The length of the CDR3 is 14 residues. With 7 bases removed from V and 1 base from J, the gap between germline ends came to 14 bases. CDR3 DNA: TGTGCCAGCACCTATCCGGGACTTTCCTACGAGCAGTACTTC. Protein: CASTYPGLSYEQYF.

The V call is TRBV6-1, the J call TRBJ2-7; TRBD2 is a possible D gene (7 bases). This CDR3 has 13 amino acids. V lost 8 bases to trimming and J lost 2 bases, with 13 bases between them. From germline, CDR1 is MNHNS and CDR2 SASEGT. The CDR3 nucleotides are TGTGCCAGCCGGAGGGGGGGACCCTACGAGCAGTACTTC. Translating gives CASRRGGPYEQYF.

The CDR3 coding sequence is TGTGCCAGCAGCGCTCTACAGGGTTGGGACACCGGGGAGCTGTTTTTT. Protein product: CASSALQGWDTGELFF. The chain combines TRBV9 with TRBJ2-2; possibly TRBD1 for D (6 bases). V shed 3 bases and J shed 3 bases, with 15 bases lying between them. Germline V gene sequence: CDR1 SGDLS, CDR2 YYNGEE. The CDR3 extends over 16 amino acids.

The J gene is TRBJ2-5, the V gene TRBV6-1; TRBD2 is a possible D gene (5 bases). The V and J ends lost 6 bases and 3 bases respectively, with 14 bases between them. CDR3 length equals 14 residues. Germline loops: CDR1 MNHNS, CDR2 SASEGT. CDR3 amino acids: CASRPAENKETQYF. The CDR3 DNA is TGTGCCAGCAGGCCAGCGGAGAACAAAGAGACCCAGTACTTC.